Each of the 2 T cell receptor beta chains below was sequenced from the same sample in a study of blood T cells in healthy people across ages. With a J-beta primer mix and a sample-barcoded 5' primer, a second PCR ran about 7 to 12 cycles. One entry per CDR3 protein results from TCRdb running MiXCR on the 5' RACE reads. Of over 550,000 distinct CDR3 sequences listed, under 30% are singletons. Material: blood. The receptors were gathered from a woman aged 80 or over in good health.

This clonotype was detected a few times. The chain joins TRBV30 to TRBJ1-1, with 9 bases matching TRBD1. The CDR3 has 15 residues. The V gene's germline CDR1 is GTSNPN and CDR2 SVGIG (reference sequence). The ends lost 3 bases at V and 1 base at J; junction bases unmatched: 6. The CDR3 DNA follows: TGTGCCTGGAGCGCATTGGACAGGGGGAACACTGAAGCTTTCTTT. As protein: CAWSALDRGNTEAFF. The entire variable domain, with the rest obtained from reference TRBV30 and TRBJ1-1, is as follows: SQTIHQWPATLVQPVGSPLSLECTVEGTSNPNLYWYRQAAGRGLQLLFYSVGIGQISSEVPQNLSASRPQDRQFILSSKKLLLSDSGFYLCAWSALDRGNTEAFFGQGTRLTVV.

This clonotype was detected many times. The rearrangement joins TRBV7-2 to TRBJ2-4, with a weak D call TRBD1 (6 bases). The germline V gene encodes CDR1 SGHTA and CDR2 FQGNSA. Trimming took off 5 bases at V and 1 base at J, with 15 bases between the two ends. CDR3 length: 16 residues. In DNA form, the CDR3 reads TGTGCCAGCAGCCCACCCTACCAGGGGGCCAAAAACATTCAGTACTTC. Encoded protein: CASSPPYQGAKNIQYF.